Reported below is one T cell receptor (beta chain). Only in-frame clones appear in the TCRdb table, and some are missing; sequencing was by immunoSEQ multiplex PCR. Of about 83,000 clones listed, around 90% are singletons. The length of the CDR3 is 16 residues. The germline gives CDR1 SGHRS, CDR2 YFSETQ. The ends were cut back, 2 bases at V and 0 bases at J, with 12 bases in the middle. This sample is drawn from a study of technical replicates of blood from four donors. The receptor's source is a human donor in good health. The J gene is TRBJ1-3, the V gene TRBV5-1, with D tentatively TRBD1 (6 bases). Sequenced input: T cells isolated from PBMCs. Here the CDR3 DNA reads TGCGCCAGCAGCTTTGGGGGCCCTAACTCTGGAAACACCATATATTTT. Protein sequence: CASSFGGPNSGNTIYF.